The source of this T cell receptor (beta chain) is a study of T-cell memory formation after mild COVID-19. Across the whole study: Across donors, TCR clusters were largely donor specific. Study conclusions and caveats: CD4+ bias marked clones expanding day 15 to 37, unlike balanced contracting clones. Cross-reactive memory seemingly joined, as some responding clones were found in pre-infection memory.

For this clonotype: Its specificity is not known.

TCRdb re-called the 5' RACE reads with MiXCR, one entry per CDR3 protein. The data contain hundreds of thousands of distinct CDR3 sequences, 15% to 20% of them seen just once; the ten biggest clones take up 20% to 25%. The germline V and J ends were trimmed by 6 bases and 0 bases, with 14 bases remaining between them. This CDR3 has 14 residues. Looked up from germline, CDR1 is DFQATT and CDR2 is SNEGSKA (reference sequence). The sequenced sample consisted of PBMCs or a T cell subset sorted from them (not recorded which). This receptor was identified in a man younger than 30 who had mild COVID-19 (a few samples of this study predate the infection). Cell type and time point are not known. This chain uses TRBV20-1 with TRBJ1-1; TRBD1 might be the D (5 bases). CDR3 amino acids: CSAHSGTVNTEAFF. CDR3 nucleotides: TGCAGTGCCCATTCCGGGACGGTGAACACTGAAGCTTTCTTT.